Below, one TCR beta chain is given with its context. This sample stems from a study of Ad26.COV2.S vaccination and SARS-CoV-2 variants. Libraries were prepared by immunoSEQ multiplex PCR; TCRdb keeps only in-frame clonotypes and omits some of them. This table holds around 300,000 clones, approximately 86% found once. The ends were cut back, 2 bases at V and 0 bases at J, with 14 bases in the middle. Germline V gene sequence: CDR1 SGHVS, CDR2 FNYEAQ. This CDR3 comprises 17 residues. Treatment defined: roughly 20 received Ad26.COV2.S at low or high dose, single or two shots; 5 received placebo; per-sample allocation not given. Following the first vaccine or placebo injection, samples were taken on day 63.

Sequencing used peripheral blood, obtained in a trial of Ad26.COV2.S vaccine versus placebo. V usage is TRBV7-6 and J usage is TRBJ1-3; D is unclear. The receptor was derived from a person between 18 and 65 years old who received the Ad26.COV2.S COVID-19 vaccine or a placebo. The CDR3 DNA is TGTGCCAGCAGCTTACGGCCCCAGGATAGCTCTGGAAACACCATATATTTT. Translation: CASSLRPQDSSGNTIYF.